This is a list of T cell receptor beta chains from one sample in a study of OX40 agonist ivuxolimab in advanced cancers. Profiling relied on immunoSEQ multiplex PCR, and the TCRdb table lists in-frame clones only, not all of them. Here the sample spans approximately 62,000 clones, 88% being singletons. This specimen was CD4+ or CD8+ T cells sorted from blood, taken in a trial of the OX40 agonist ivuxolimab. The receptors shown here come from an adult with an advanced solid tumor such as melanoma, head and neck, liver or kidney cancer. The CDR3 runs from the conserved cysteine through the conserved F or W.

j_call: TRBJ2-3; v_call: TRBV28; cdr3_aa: CASSLRGNTQYF
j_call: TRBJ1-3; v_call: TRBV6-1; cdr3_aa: CASTLGQVGGNTIYF
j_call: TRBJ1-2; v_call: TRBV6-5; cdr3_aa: CASRPTQQGYYGYTF
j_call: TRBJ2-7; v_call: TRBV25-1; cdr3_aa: CASSAGQVHYEQYF
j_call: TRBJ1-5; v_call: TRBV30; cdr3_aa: CAWTDTNSNQPQHF
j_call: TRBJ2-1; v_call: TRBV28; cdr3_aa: CASIASGRFHNEQFF
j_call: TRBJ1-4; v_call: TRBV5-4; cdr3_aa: CASSPGLVSRRYNEKLFF
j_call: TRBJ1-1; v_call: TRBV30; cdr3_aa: CAWSGGDGEAFF
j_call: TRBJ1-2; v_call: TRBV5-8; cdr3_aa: CASSFYGYTF
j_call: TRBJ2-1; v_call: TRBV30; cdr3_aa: CAWWEGGGNEQFF
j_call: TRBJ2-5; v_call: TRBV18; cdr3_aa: CASSPVDQETQYF
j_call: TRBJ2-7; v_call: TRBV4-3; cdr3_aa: CASSHPGKTYEQYF